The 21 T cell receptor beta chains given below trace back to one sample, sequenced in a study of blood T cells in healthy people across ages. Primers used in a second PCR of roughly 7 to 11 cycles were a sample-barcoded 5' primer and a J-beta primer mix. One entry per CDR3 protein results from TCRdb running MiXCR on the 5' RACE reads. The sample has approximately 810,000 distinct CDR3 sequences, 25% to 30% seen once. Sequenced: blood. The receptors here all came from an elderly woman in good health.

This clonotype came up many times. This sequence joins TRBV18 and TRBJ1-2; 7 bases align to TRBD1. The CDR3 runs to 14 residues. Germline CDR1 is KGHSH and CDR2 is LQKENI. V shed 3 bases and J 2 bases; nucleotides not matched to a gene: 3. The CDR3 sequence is CASSPDRANYGYTF. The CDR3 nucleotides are TGTGCCAGCTCACCCGACAGGGCCAACTATGGCTACACCTTC.

The CDR3 sequence: CASGHVSSYNEQFF. CDR3 DNA: TGTGCCAGCGGGCATGTCTCCTCCTACAATGAGCAGTTCTTC. This rearrangement joins TRBV12-3 or TRBV12-4 to TRBJ2-1; D gene uncertain. The CDR3 sequence is 14 residues long. Trimming took 8 bases from V and 0 from J, leaving 11 bases between them.

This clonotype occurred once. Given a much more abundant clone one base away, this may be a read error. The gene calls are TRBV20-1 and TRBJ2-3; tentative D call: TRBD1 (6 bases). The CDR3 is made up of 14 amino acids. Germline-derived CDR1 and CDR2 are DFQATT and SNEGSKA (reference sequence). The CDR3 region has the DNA TGCAGTGCTCGCCTTGGACAGTTCGGGGATACGCGGTATTTT. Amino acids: CSARLGQFGDTRYF.

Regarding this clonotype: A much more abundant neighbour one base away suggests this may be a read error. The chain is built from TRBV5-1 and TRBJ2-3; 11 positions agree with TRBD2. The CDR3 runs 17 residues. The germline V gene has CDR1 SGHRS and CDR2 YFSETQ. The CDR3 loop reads CASGLDMTSGGTDTQYF. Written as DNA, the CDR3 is TGCGCCAGCGGCTTGGATATGACTAGCGGGGGCACAGATACGCAGTATTTT. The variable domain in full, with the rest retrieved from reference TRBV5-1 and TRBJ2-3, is KAGVTQTPRYLIKTRGQQVTLSCSPISGHRSVSWYQQTPGQGLQFLFEYFSETQRNKGNFPGRFSGRQFSNSRSEMNVSTLELGDSALYLCASGLDMTSGGTDTQYFGPGTRLTVL.

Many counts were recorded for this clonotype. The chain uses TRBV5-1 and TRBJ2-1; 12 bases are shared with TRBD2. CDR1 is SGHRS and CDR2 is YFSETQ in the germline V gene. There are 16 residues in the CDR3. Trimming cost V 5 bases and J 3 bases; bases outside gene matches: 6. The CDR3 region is CASRPGLAGNYNEQFF. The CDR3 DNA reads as TGCGCCAGCAGGCCCGGACTAGCGGGGAACTACAATGAGCAGTTCTTC.

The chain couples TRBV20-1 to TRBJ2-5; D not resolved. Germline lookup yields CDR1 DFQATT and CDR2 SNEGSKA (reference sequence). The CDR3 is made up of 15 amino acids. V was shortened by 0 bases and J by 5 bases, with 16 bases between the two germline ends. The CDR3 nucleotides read TGCAGTGCTAGAGACCAGACGGGCGGCCGGGAGACCCAGTACTTC. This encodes CSARDQTGGRETQYF.

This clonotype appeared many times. For the CDR3, the DNA is TGTGCCAGCAGCTCCGGACCCGGGACAGGCTACGAGCAGTACTTC. Translated: CASSSGPGTGYEQYF. This sequence joins TRBV11-2 and TRBJ2-7; TRBD1 agrees at 8 bases. Trimming removed 4 bases from V and 3 bases from J; junction bases left unmatched: 8. Germline loops: CDR1 SGHAT, CDR2 FQNNGV. CDR3 size: 15 residues.

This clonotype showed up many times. As DNA, the CDR3 is TGTGCCAGCAGTTACGACAGGGGGAATCAGCCCCAGCATTTT. This translates into CASSYDRGNQPQHF. V is TRBV27 and J is TRBJ1-5; the match to TRBD1 covers 9 bases. This CDR3 is 14 amino acids long. V shed 4 bases and J 4 bases; nucleotides not matched to a gene: 2. Germline CDR1 reads MNHEY; CDR2 reads SMNVEV (reference sequence).

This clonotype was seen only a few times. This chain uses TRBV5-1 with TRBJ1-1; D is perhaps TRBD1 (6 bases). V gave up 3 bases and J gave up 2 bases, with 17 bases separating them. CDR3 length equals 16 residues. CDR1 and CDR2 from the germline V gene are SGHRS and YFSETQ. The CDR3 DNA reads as TGCGCCAGCAGCTATAGTACAGGGATCCTCAACACTGAAGCTTTCTTT. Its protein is CASSYSTGILNTEAFF.

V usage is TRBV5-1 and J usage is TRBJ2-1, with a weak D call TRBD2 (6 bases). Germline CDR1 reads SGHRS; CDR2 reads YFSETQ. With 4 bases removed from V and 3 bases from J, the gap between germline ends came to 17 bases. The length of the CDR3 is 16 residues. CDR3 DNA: TGCGCCAGCAGCCGCGACGCGGGCGGGATCTACAATGAGCAGTTCTTC. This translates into CASSRDAGGIYNEQFF. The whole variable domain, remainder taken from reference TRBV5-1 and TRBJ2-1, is KAGVTQTPRYLIKTRGQQVTLSCSPISGHRSVSWYQQTPGQGLQFLFEYFSETQRNKGNFPGRFSGRQFSNSRSEMNVSTLELGDSALYLCASSRDAGGIYNEQFFGPGTRLTVL.

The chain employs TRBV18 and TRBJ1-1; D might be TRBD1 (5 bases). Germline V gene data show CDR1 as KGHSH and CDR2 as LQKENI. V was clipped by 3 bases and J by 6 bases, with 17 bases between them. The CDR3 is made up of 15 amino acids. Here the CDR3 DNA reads TGTGCCAGCTCACCCCATTTAGACAGCAACTCTGAAGCTTTCTTT. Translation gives CASSPHLDSNSEAFF.

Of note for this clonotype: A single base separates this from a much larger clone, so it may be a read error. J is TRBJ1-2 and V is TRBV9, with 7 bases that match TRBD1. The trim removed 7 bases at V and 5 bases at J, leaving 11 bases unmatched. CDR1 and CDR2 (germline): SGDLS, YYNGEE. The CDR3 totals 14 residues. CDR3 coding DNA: TGTGCCAGCGGCGAGGGACAGAAACCGTATGGCTACACCTTC. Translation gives CASGEGQKPYGYTF. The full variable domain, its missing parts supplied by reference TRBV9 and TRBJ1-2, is DSGVTQTPKHLITATGQRVTLRCSPRSGDLSVYWYQQSLDQGLQFLIQYYNGEERAKGNILERFSAQQFPDLHSELNLSSLELGDSALYFCASGEGQKPYGYTFGSGTRLTVV.

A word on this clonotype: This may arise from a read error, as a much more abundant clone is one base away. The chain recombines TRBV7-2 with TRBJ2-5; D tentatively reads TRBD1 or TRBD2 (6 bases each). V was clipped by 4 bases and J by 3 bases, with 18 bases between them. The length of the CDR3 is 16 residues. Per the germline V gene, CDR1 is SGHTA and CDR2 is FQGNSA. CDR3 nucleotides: TGTGCCAGCAGCTCAGGCTGGGGAAGGGGGGAAGAGACCCAGTACTTC. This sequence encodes CASSSGWGRGEETQYF.

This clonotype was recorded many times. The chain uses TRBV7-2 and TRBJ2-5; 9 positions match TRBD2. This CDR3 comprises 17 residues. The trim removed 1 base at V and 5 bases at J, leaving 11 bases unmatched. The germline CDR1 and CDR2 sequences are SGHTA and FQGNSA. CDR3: CASSLDPGTSRRETQYF. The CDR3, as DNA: TGTGCCAGCAGCTTAGACCCCGGGACTAGCCGTAGGGAGACCCAGTACTTC.

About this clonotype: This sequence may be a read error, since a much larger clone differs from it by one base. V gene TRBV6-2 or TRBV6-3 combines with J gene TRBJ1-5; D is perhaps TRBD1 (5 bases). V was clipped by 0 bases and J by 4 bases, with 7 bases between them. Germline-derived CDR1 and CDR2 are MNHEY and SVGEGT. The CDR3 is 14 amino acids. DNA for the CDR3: TGTGCCAGCAGTTACTCGAAGGGGAATCAGCCCCAGCATTTT. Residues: CASSYSKGNQPQHF.

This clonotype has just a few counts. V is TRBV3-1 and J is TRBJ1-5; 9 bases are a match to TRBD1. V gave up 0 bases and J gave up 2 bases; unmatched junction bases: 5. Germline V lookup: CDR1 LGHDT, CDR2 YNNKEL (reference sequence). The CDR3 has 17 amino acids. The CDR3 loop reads CASSQDWGQGRNQPQHF. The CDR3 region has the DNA TGTGCCAGCAGCCAAGATTGGGGACAGGGTCGCAATCAGCCCCAGCATTTT.

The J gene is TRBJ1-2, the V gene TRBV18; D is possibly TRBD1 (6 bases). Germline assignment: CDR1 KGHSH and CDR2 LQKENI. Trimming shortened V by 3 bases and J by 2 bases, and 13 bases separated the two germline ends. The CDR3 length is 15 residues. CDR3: CASSPDRNSNYGYTF. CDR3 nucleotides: TGTGCCAGCTCACCGGACAGAAACAGCAACTATGGCTACACCTTC.

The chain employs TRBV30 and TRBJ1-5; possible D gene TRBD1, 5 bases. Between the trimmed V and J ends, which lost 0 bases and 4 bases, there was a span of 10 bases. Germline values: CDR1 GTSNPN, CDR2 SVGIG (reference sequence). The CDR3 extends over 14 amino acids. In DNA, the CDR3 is TGTGCCTGGAGTGTACCCGGGGGGAATCAGCCCCAGCATTTT. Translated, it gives CAWSVPGGNQPQHF. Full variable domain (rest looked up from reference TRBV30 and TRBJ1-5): SQTIHQWPATLVQPVGSPLSLECTVEGTSNPNLYWYRQAAGRGLQLLFYSVGIGQISSEVPQNLSASRPQDRQFILSSKKLLLSDSGFYLCAWSVPGGNQPQHFGDGTRLSIL.

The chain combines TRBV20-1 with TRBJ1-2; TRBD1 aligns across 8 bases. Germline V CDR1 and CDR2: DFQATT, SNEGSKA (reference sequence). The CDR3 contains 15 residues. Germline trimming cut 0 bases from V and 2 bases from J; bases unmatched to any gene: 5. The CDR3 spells CSARDQDRDNYGYTF. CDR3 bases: TGCAGTGCTAGAGATCAGGACAGGGACAACTATGGCTACACCTTC.

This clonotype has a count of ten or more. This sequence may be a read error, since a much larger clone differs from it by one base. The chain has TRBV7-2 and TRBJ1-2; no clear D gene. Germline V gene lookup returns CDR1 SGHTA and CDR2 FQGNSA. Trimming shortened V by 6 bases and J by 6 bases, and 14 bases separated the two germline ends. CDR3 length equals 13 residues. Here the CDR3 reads CASSSSDRDGYTF. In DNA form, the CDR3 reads TGTGCCAGCAGTTCCTCGGATCGCGATGGCTACACCTTC.

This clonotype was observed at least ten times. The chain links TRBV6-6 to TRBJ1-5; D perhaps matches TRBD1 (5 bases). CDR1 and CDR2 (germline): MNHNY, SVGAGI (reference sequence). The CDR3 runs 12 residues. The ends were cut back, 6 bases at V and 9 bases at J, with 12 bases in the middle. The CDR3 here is CASSPVGRPQHF. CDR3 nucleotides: TGTGCCAGCAGCCCAGTGGGACGGCCCCAGCATTTT.